This T cell receptor beta chain was documented in a study of blood T cell repertoires in COVID-19. Using immunoSEQ multiplex PCR, the repertoire was profiled, and TCRdb retains in-frame clones only, with some absent. The sample lists under 85,000 clones, more than 80% seen once, with approximately 5.5% in the top ten. CDR3 length: 15 residues. Per germline, CDR1 MNHEY and CDR2 SVGAGI. V was shortened by 4 bases and J by 5 bases, with 12 bases between the two germline ends. Material: peripheral blood. The V call is TRBV6-5, the J call TRBJ2-6; D is perhaps TRBD1 (6 bases). The receptor was isolated from a man of 80 years or more with acute or convalescent COVID-19. The CDR3 reads CASSFGQSRANVLTF. The CDR3 DNA reads TGTGCCAGCAGTTTCGGACAGAGTCGGGCCAACGTCCTGACTTTC.